This T cell receptor (beta chain) was sequenced for a study of T-cell memory formation after mild COVID-19. The wider study: TCR clusters showed largely donor specificity. General observations from the study: Memory from before infection featured some responding clones, which suggests cross-reactive memory joined. Clones contracting over day 15 to 85 were CD4/CD8 balanced, with later expanders leaning CD4+.

Regarding this clonotype: What it binds is unknown.

CDR1 is SGHTA and CDR2 is FQGNSA in the germline V gene. The CDR3 length is 13 residues. V lost 6 bases and J 6 bases, leaving 13 bases between the germline ends. 5'RACE, which relied on constant-segment primers, yielded TCR alpha and TCR beta cDNA libraries carrying sample barcodes and UMIs. TCRdb re-called the 5' RACE reads with MiXCR, one entry per CDR3 protein. Counted here are 90,000 to 120,000 distinct CDR3 sequences, roughly a sixth occurring once; the ten biggest clones make up around 5.1%. J is TRBJ2-3 and V is TRBV7-2; D unclear. The receptor's source is a man in his late teens or twenties who had mild COVID-19 (a few samples of this study predate the infection). Cell type and time point are not known. Sequencing used PBMCs or a T cell subset sorted from them (not recorded which). This chain's CDR3 is CASRAPLADTQYF. The CDR3 nucleotides read TGTGCCAGCAGGGCGCCGCTTGCGGATACGCAGTATTTT. Variable domain in full (rest from reference TRBV7-2 and TRBJ2-3): GAGVSQSPSNKVTEKGKDVELRCDPISGHTALYWYRQSLGQGLEFLIYFQGNSAPDKSGLPSDRFSAERTGGSVSTLTIQRTQQEDSAVYLCASRAPLADTQYFGPGTRLTVL.